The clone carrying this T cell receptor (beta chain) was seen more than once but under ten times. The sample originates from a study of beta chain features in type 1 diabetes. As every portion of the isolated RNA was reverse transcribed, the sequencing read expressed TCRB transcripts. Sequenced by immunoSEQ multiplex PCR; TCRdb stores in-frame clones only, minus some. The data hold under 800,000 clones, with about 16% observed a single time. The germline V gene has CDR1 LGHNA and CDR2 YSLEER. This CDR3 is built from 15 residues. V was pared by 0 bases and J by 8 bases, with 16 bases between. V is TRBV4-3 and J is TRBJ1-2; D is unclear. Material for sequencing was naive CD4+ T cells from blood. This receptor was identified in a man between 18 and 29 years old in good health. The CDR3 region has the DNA TGCGCCAGCAGCCAAGATATGTGGAGTCCTTCGGGCTACACCTTC. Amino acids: CASSQDMWSPSGYTF.